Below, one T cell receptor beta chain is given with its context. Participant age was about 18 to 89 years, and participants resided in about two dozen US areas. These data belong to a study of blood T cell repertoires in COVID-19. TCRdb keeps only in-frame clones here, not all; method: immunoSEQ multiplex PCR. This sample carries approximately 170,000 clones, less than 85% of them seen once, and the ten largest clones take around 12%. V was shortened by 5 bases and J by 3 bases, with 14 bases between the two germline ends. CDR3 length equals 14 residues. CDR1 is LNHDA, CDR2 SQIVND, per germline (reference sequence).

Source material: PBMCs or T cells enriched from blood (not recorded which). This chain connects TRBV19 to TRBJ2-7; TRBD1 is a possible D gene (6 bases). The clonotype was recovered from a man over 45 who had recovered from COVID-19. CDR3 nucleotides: TGTGCCAGTAGTCCCCGACAGGTTAGCTACGAGCAGTACTTC. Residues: CASSPRQVSYEQYF. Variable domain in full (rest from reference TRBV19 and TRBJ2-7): DGGITQSPKYLFRKEGQNVTLSCEQNLNHDAMYWYRQDPGQGLRLIYYSQIVNDFQKGDIAEGYSVSREKKESFPLTVTSAQKNPTAFYLCASSPRQVSYEQYFGPGTRLTVT.